This TCR beta chain was observed in a study of blood T cell repertoires in COVID-19. Study-level background: Samples of COVID-19 (acute and convalescent) were obtained from the United States, Italy and Spain. T cells, B-cell-depleted T cells, or PBMCs provided the cDNA or gDNA that served as material.

The CDR3 is 17 residues long. After removal of 5 bases from V and 9 bases from J, the junction contained 17 bases not matched to a gene. Germline V lookup: CDR1 LNHNV, CDR2 YYDKDF (reference sequence). This table comes from immunoSEQ multiplex PCR, and its TCRdb copy is limited to in-frame clones, with some not included. This table has roughly 110,000 clones, around 82% appearing once. This sequence joins TRBV15 and TRBJ2-1; 9 bases match TRBD1. The TCR comes from a human donor in a cohort sampled during active COVID-19. Source material: peripheral blood. Here the CDR3 reads CATSPPRQTGGLGEQFF. The CDR3 coding sequence is TGTGCCACCAGCCCCCCCCGACAGACAGGGGGTCTCGGTGAGCAGTTCTTC.